Listed below are T cell receptor beta chains from one sample, sequenced in a study of T cells of healthy individuals. MiXCR, applied by TCRdb to the 5' RACE reads, yields one record per CDR3 protein. The table records nearly 100,000 distinct CDR3 sequences, roughly a sixth of them present only once. These receptor sequences come from a human donor in good health. Each CDR3 is given with its conserved first and last residue. The D gene is left open where the match is weak. Size tells how often a clone was seen (once, few, many) or the class of an expanded clone, and some rows leave it out.

d_gene	v_gene	j_gene	abundance	CDR3aa	CDR3nt
.	TRBV6-5	TRBJ1-1	many	CASEQNTEAFF	TGTGCCAGCGAACAGAACACTGAAGCTTTCTTT
.	TRBV6-2/TRBV6-3	TRBJ2-6	.	CASTQTPGPSGANVLTF	TGTGCCAGCACCCAAACCCCGGGGCCCTCTGGGGCCAACGTCCTGACTTTC
.	TRBV5-4	TRBJ2-7	many	CASRPYNRYEQYF	TGTGCCAGCAGGCCCTACAACCGCTACGAGCAGTACTTC
TRBD1	TRBV6-2/TRBV6-3	TRBJ1-5	few	CASSPVTGMRNQPQHF	TGTGCCAGCAGCCCCGTGACAGGGATGAGAAATCAGCCCCAGCATTTT
.	TRBV19	TRBJ2-2	few	CASSKQVGTGTGELFF	TGTGCCAGTAGTAAACAAGTCGGGACGGGCACCGGGGAGCTGTTTTTT
.	TRBV29-1	TRBJ1-3	.	CSAISPGNTIYF	TGCAGCGCCATATCGCCTGGAAACACCATATATTTT
TRBD1	TRBV12-3/TRBV12-4	TRBJ1-2	many	CASSPGDSQGYTF	TGTGCCAGCAGCCCCGGGGACAGTCAGGGCTACACCTTC
TRBD2	TRBV6-2/TRBV6-3	TRBJ2-2	many	CATARAGTSPNTGELFF	TGTGCCACCGCTCGAGCGGGAACCTCCCCGAACACCGGGGAGCTGTTTTTT
.	TRBV7-2	TRBJ2-3	.	CASSLAGVVTDTQYF	TGTGCCAGCAGCTTAGCGGGGGTAGTCACAGATACGCAGTATTTT
.	TRBV11-2	TRBJ1-1	many	CASSLDLAGFTEAFF	TGTGCCAGCAGCTTAGATCTTGCAGGGTTTACTGAAGCTTTCTTT
.	TRBV29-1	TRBJ1-1	many	CSVQLGDTEAFF	TGCAGCGTGCAATTGGGGGACACTGAAGCTTTCTTT
TRBD2	TRBV12-3/TRBV12-4	TRBJ2-5	.	CASSLSRLAGATAWGKEETQYF	TGTGCCAGCAGTTTATCAAGACTAGCGGGCGCTACGGCTTGGGGGAAGGAGGAGACCCAGTACTTC
TRBD1	TRBV5-1	TRBJ1-6	many	CASGWTGDSPLHF	TGCGCCAGCGGGTGGACAGGGGATTCACCCCTCCACTTT
.	TRBV20-1	TRBJ1-1	many	CSALTGFGDTEAFF	TGCAGTGCTTTAACAGGGTTTGGAGACACTGAAGCTTTCTTT
TRBD2	TRBV7-3	TRBJ2-1	.	CASSLTSGTQEQFF	TGTGCCAGCAGCCTCACTAGCGGGACCCAAGAGCAGTTCTTC
.	TRBV15	TRBJ2-2	many	CATSRGSSEELFF	TGTGCCACCAGCAGAGGTTCGAGTGAGGAGCTGTTTTTT